These T cell receptor beta chains were read from a single sample in a study of blood T cell repertoires in COVID-19. TCRdb's copy holds only in-frame clones and misses some; the assay was immunoSEQ multiplex PCR. This repertoire shows over 130,000 clones, approximately 89% found once; its top ten account for over 9.5%. The sample comprised peripheral blood. All receptors come from a man between 60 and 75 years old with active or convalescent COVID-19. CDR3s include the opening cysteine and the closing phenylalanine or tryptophan. A D gene is named only where the DNA matches it firmly. Rows give clone size only sometimes, using once, few, many, or a class for an expanded clone.

>NA|TRBJ1-2|TRBV29-1|TRBD1
TGCAGCGTCGAGGGACAGGGAAACTATGGCTACACCTTC
CSVEGQGNYGYTF
>NA|TRBJ2-2|TRBV20-1|TRBD2
TGCAGTGCTAGTCTACCGGGACTAGCGCAGGACGGGGAGCTGTTTTTT
CSASLPGLAQDGELFF
>NA|TRBJ1-4|TRBV28|TRBD1
TGTGCCAGCAGTTTGCAGGGGGCCAGTGAAAAACTGTTTTTT
CASSLQGASEKLFF
>NA|TRBJ2-7|TRBV5-4|TRBD2
TGTGCCAGCAGCTCGGTAGCGGGACCCTACGAGCAGTACTTC
CASSSVAGPYEQYF
>NA|TRBJ2-1|TRBV9|TRBD1
TGTGCCAGCAGCGTAGGGAGGGGACAGGGTCTAAATGAGCAGTTCTTC
CASSVGRGQGLNEQFF
>NA|TRBJ2-1|TRBV7-6|TRBD2
TGTGCCAGCAGCTTAGCGGGAGGGACCTACAATGAGCAGTTCTTC
CASSLAGGTYNEQFF
>NA|TRBJ2-7|TRBV28|NA
TGTGCCAGCAGTGGCGGAGGGCTCGATTCGGGGGAGCAGTACTTC
CASSGGGLDSGEQYF
>NA|TRBJ2-5|TRBV28|NA
TGTGCCAGCAGTCAGACAGGCCGCGAGACCCAGTACTTC
CASSQTGRETQYF
>NA|TRBJ1-1|TRBV7-2|TRBD1
TGTGCCAGCAGCCCTCCGCCAGGGGGGAACACTGAAGCTTTCTTT
CASSPPPGGNTEAFF
>NA|TRBJ1-2|TRBV6-5|TRBD1
TGTGCCAGCAGTCCAACCGGACAGGGAATAGGCGGCTACACCTTC
CASSPTGQGIGGYTF
>NA|TRBJ2-2|TRBV21-1|NA
TGTGCCAGCAGTCCGCTCGAGCGGGGGAACACCGGGGAGCTGTTTTTT
CASSPLERGNTGELFF
>NA|TRBJ1-3|TRBV13|TRBD1
TGTGCCAGCAGCCCGTGGGGACGTTTAGGGGGCGCCGATGGAAACACCATATATTTT
CASSPWGRLGGADGNTIYF
>NA|TRBJ1-1|TRBV19|NA
TGTGCCAGTAGTCCAGAGGAGGGCATGAACACTGAAGCTTTCTTT
CASSPEEGMNTEAFF
>NA|TRBJ2-3|TRBV7-2|TRBD2
TGTGCCAGCAGCTTAGGGCCCGGGAGGCGGCACACAGATACGCAGTATTTT
CASSLGPGRRHTDTQYF
>once|TRBJ2-7|TRBV28|NA
TGTGCCAGCAGTTTTCCCGGACAGCCCTACGAGCAGTACTTC
CASSFPGQPYEQYF
>NA|TRBJ2-1|TRBV5-1|NA
TGCGCCAGCCGAGCCTTGTTAACTCCCTTGATTAACAATGAGCAGTTCTTC
CASRALLTPLINNEQFF
>NA|TRBJ2-1|TRBV7-9|NA
TGTGCCAGCAGCTTAGGAAGGACATACAATGAGCAGTTCTTC
CASSLGRTYNEQFF
>NA|TRBJ2-5|TRBV5-4|TRBD2
TGTGCCAGCAGCTTCGGGGGGGGAGACCCTCAAGAGACCCAGTACTTC
CASSFGGGDPQETQYF
>NA|TRBJ1-2|TRBV29-1|NA
TGCAGCGTTGAGATGCCGTTGGAGGCCTATGTGGGCTACACCTTC
CSVEMPLEAYVGYTF
>once|TRBJ1-1|TRBV10-3|TRBD1
TGTGCCATCAGGGGACAGGGGAGCTCGAACACTGAAGCTTTCTTT
CAIRGQGSSNTEAFF
>NA|TRBJ2-5|TRBV30|TRBD1
TGTGCCTGGAGCCGGGACAGAGGGCGCAAAGGGACCCAGTACTTC
CAWSRDRGRKGTQYF
>NA|TRBJ2-5|TRBV28|TRBD2
TGTGCCAGCAGTTTAACGGGAGGGGTGGGCCAAGAGACCCAGTACTTC
CASSLTGGVGQETQYF
>NA|TRBJ2-3|TRBV5-6|TRBD2
TGTGCCAGCAGCTGGAGGACTAGCGGGAACGCAGATACGCAGTATTTT
CASSWRTSGNADTQYF
>NA|TRBJ1-1|TRBV2|NA
TGTGCCAGCAGTGTCGAGGGGGGGGCCACTGAAGCTTTCTTT
CASSVEGGATEAFF
>NA|TRBJ2-5|TRBV3-1/TRBV3-2|TRBD2
TGTGCCAGCAGCCCACACCGGGGGGGGAGGCAAGAGACCCAGTACTTC
CASSPHRGGRQETQYF
>NA|TRBJ2-1|TRBV7-2|NA
TGTGCCAGCAGCCCCGGCCTCACTAGGGGGTCCTACAATGAGCAGTTCTTC
CASSPGLTRGSYNEQFF
>NA|TRBJ2-5|TRBV5-5|NA
TGTGCCAGCAGCTTGGGGCAGGGGAACCAAGAGACCCAGTACTTC
CASSLGQGNQETQYF
>once|TRBJ2-3|TRBV9|NA
TGTGCCTCCACCCTGGGGCCTAGCACAGATACGCAGTATTTT
CASTLGPSTDTQYF
>NA|TRBJ1-5|TRBV5-6|TRBD1
TGTGCCAGCAGCTCCCTGGGACAGGGTTCCGATCAGCCCCAGCATTTT
CASSSLGQGSDQPQHF
>NA|TRBJ2-4|TRBV4-1|TRBD1
TGCGCCAGCAGCCAACTAGCACAGGACAGGGGGCTCTCCGCCAAAAACATTCAGTACTTC
CASSQLAQDRGLSAKNIQYF
>NA|TRBJ2-7|TRBV28|TRBD1
TGTGCCAGCAAAAAAGCCGGGACAGGGGGCTTCGAGCAGTACTTC
CASKKAGTGGFEQYF
>NA|TRBJ2-4|TRBV9|NA
TGTGCCAGCAGCGTAGCTGGGCAGAAAAACATTCAGTACTTC
CASSVAGQKNIQYF
>NA|TRBJ2-3|TRBV24-1|NA
TGTGCCACCAGTCCGTCCAGCACAGATACGCAGTATTTT
CATSPSSTDTQYF
>NA|TRBJ2-4|TRBV7-9|TRBD2
TGTGCCAGCAGCCCACCGACTAGCCTAATTCAGTACTTC
CASSPPTSLIQYF
>NA|TRBJ2-2|TRBV7-9|NA
TGTGCCAGCAGCTTTCATCGGGAGAACACCGGGGAGCTGTTTTTT
CASSFHRENTGELFF
>NA|TRBJ2-1|TRBV9|TRBD2
TGTGCCAGCAGCGTAGTACCCGCGAGCGGGAGAGGGAATGAGCAGTTCTTC
CASSVVPASGRGNEQFF
>NA|TRBJ1-6|TRBV3-1/TRBV3-2|NA
TGTGCCAGCAGCCAAGGGACAGTTTATTCACCCCTCCACTTT
CASSQGTVYSPLHF
>NA|TRBJ1-4|TRBV6-6|TRBD1
TGTGCCAGCAGCCTACCGGGACAGGGTAGTGAAAAACTGTTTTTT
CASSLPGQGSEKLFF
>few|TRBJ1-6|TRBV5-6|NA
TGTGCCAGCAGCCTGGAGGGGTGGAACAGGAAAAATTCACCCCTCCACTTT
CASSLEGWNRKNSPLHF
>NA|TRBJ2-2|TRBV5-4|TRBD2
TGTGCCAGCAGCTTAGGCGGCGGGGGGTACACCGGGGAGCTGTTTTTT
CASSLGGGGYTGELFF
>NA|TRBJ1-1|TRBV7-9|NA
TGTGCCAGCAGCGAAAGAGTTGGTAGCGGGGTGTGGACTGAAGCTTTCTTT
CASSERVGSGVWTEAFF
>NA|TRBJ1-5|TRBV5-1|TRBD1
TGCGCCAGCAGCCCGGGACAGGTTAGCAATCAGCCCCAGCATTTT
CASSPGQVSNQPQHF
>few|TRBJ2-2|TRBV7-7|NA
TGTGCTAGCAGCTTAGTGGCGGGCCAGAACACCGGGGAGCTGTTTTTT
CASSLVAGQNTGELFF
>NA|TRBJ1-1|TRBV7-8|TRBD1
TGTGCCAGCAGCCATATCGGACAGGGGATTGAGCACACTGAAGCTTTCTTT
CASSHIGQGIEHTEAFF
>NA|TRBJ1-5|TRBV15|TRBD1
TGTGCCACCAGCAGAACAGGGGGCGTAAATCAGCCCCAGCATTTT
CATSRTGGVNQPQHF
>NA|TRBJ2-6|TRBV28|NA
TGTGCCAGCACCCGGGACATTTTTTCTGGGGCCAACGTCCTGACTTTC
CASTRDIFSGANVLTF
>NA|TRBJ2-1|TRBV9|NA
TGTGCCAGCAGCGTAGGACAGGCGAGGTACAATGAGCAGTTCTTC
CASSVGQARYNEQFF
>NA|TRBJ2-7|TRBV9|NA
TGTGCCAGCAGCGTACAAAGCGGTATACTCCCCTACGAGCAGTACTTC
CASSVQSGILPYEQYF
>NA|TRBJ1-6|TRBV28|NA
TGTGCCAGCACCTTACATGGGGGGTCACCCCTCCACTTT
CASTLHGGSPLHF
>NA|TRBJ2-1|TRBV12-5|TRBD2
TGTGCTAGTGGTTTGTCCCAAGGACTAGCGGGTTACAATGAGCAGTTCTTC
CASGLSQGLAGYNEQFF
>once|TRBJ2-5|TRBV14|NA
TGTGCCAGCAGCCAAGATGGGAGGACCCAGTACTTC
CASSQDGRTQYF
>NA|TRBJ2-1|TRBV19|TRBD2
TGTGCCAGTAGTAAGGAACCGGGACTAGCGGAGAATGAGCAGTTCTTC
CASSKEPGLAENEQFF
>NA|TRBJ1-5|TRBV4-1|NA
TGCGCCAGCAGCCACGGAACAGATAGCAATCAGCCCCAGCATTTT
CASSHGTDSNQPQHF
>few|TRBJ2-1|TRBV18|NA
TGTGCCAGCTCAGCCTACAGGGATAAGGGACACAATGAGCAGTTCTTC
CASSAYRDKGHNEQFF
>NA|TRBJ2-3|TRBV28|TRBD2
TGTGCCAGCAGTTCCTCGGGAGGGAACACAGATACGCAGTATTTT
CASSSSGGNTDTQYF